What follows describes a single TCR beta chain. Unmatched junction bases numbered 7, after V lost 0 bases and J lost 7 bases. The germline gives CDR1 MNHEY, CDR2 SVGAGI. The length of the CDR3 is 15 residues. Method: immunoSEQ multiplex PCR; TCRdb's copy keeps in-frame clones and lacks some. The table includes approximately 19,000 clones, roughly 84% detected once. The record originates from a study of control samples from healthy donors and cancer patients. The chain has TRBV6-5 and TRBJ2-7; 9 nucleotides match TRBD2. The TCR sequence derives from a woman in her 70s with lung cancer. Sequencing was carried out using PBMCs. Here the CDR3 DNA reads TGTGCCAGCAGTTACTCTAGCGGGGGTTTGTTTGAGCAGTACTTC. The encoded protein is CASSYSSGGLFEQYF.